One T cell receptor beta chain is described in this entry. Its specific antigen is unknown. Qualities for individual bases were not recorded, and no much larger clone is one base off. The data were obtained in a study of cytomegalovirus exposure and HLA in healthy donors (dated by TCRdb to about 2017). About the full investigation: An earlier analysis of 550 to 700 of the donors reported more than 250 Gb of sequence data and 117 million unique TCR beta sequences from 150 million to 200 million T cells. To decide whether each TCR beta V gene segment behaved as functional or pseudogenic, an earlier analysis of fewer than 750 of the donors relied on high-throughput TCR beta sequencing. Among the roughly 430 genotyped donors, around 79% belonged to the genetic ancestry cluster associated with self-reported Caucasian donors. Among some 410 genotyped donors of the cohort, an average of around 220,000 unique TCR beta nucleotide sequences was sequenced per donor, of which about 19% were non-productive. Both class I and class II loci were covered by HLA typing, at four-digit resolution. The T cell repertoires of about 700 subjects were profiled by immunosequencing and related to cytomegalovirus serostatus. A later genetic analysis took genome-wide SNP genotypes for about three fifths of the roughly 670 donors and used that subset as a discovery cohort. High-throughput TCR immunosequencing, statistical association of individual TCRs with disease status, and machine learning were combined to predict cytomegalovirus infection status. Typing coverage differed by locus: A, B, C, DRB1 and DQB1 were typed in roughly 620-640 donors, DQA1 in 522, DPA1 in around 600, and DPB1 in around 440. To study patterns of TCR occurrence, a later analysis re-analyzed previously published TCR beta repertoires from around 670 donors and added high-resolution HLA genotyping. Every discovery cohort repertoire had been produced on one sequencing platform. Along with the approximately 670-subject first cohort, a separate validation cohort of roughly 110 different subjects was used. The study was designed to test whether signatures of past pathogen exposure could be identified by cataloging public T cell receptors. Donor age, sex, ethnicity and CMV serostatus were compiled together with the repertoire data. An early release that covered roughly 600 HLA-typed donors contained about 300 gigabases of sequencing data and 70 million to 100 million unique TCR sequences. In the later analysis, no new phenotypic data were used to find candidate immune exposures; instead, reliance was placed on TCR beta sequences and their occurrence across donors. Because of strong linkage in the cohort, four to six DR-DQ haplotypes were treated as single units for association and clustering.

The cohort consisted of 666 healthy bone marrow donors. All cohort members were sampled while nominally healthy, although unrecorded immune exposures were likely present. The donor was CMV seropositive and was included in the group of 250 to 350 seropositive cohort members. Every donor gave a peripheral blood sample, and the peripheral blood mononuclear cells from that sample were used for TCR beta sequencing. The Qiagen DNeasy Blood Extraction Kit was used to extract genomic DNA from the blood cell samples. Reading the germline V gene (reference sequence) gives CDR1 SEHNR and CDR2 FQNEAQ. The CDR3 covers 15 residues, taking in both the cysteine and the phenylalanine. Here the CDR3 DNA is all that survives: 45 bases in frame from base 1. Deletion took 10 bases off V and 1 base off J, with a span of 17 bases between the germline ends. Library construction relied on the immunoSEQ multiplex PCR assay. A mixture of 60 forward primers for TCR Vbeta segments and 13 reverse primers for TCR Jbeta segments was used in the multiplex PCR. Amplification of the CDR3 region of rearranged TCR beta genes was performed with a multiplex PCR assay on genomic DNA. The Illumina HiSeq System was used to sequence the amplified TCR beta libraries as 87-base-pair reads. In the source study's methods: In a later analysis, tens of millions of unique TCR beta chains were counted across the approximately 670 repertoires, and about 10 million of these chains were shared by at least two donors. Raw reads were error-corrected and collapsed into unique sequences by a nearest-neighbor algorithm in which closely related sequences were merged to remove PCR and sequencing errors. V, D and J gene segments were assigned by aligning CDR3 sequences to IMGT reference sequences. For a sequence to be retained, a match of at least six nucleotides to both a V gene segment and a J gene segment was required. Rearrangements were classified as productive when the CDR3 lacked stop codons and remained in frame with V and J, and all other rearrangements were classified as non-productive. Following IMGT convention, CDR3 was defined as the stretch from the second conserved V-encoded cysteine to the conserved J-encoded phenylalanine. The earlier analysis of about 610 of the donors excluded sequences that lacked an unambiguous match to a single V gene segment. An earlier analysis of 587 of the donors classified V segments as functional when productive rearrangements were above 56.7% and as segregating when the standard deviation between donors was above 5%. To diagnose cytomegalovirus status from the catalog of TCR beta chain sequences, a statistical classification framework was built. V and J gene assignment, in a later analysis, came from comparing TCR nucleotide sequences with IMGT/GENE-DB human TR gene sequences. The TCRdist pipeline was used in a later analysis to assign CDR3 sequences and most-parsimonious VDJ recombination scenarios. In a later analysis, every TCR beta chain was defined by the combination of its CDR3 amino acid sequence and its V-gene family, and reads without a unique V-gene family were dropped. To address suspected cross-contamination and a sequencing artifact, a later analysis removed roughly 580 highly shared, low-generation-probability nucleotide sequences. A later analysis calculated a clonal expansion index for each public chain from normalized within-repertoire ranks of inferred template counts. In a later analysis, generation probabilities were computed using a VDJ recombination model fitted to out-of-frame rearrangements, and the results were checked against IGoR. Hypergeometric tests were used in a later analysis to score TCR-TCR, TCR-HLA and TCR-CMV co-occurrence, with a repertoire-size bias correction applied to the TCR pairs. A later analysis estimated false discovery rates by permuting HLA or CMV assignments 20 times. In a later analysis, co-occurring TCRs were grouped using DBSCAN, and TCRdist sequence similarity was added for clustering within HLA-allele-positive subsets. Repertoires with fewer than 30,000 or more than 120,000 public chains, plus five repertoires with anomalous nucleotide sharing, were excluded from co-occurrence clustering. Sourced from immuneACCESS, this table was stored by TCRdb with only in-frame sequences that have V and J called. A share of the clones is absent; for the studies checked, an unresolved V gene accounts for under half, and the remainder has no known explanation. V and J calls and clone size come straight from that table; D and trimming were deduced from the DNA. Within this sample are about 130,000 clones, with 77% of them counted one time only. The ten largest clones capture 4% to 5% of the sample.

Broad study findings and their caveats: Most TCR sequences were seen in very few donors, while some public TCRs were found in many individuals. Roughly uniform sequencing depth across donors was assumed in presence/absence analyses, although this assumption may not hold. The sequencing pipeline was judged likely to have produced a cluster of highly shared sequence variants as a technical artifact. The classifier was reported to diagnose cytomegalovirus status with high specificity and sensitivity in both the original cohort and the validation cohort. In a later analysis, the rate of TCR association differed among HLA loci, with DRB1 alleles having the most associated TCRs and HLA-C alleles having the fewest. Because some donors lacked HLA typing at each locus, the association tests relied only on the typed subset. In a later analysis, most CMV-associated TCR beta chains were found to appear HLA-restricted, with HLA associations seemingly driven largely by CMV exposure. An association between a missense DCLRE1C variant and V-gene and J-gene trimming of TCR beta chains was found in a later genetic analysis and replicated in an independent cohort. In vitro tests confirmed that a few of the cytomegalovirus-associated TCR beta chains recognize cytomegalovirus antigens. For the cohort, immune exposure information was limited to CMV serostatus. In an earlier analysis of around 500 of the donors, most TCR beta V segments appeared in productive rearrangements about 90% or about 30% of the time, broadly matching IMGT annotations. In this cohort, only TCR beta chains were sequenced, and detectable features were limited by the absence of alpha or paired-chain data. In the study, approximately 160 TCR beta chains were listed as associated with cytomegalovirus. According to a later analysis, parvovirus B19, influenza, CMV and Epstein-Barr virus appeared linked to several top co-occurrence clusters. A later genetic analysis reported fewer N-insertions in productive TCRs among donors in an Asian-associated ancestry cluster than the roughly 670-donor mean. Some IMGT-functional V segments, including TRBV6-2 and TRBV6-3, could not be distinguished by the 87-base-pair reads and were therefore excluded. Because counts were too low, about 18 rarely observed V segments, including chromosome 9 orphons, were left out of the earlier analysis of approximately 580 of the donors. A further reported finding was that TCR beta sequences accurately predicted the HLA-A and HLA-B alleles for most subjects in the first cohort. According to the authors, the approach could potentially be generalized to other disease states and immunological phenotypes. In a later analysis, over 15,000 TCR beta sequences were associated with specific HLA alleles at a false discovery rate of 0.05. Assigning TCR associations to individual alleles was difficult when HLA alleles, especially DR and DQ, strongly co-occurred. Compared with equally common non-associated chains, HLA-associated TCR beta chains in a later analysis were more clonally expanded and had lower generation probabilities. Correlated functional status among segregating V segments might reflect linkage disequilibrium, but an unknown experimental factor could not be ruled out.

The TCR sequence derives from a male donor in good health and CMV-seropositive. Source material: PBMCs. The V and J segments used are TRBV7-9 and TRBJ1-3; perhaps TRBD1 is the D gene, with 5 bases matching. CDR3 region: CATLPGVSSGNTIYF. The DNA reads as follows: TGTGCCACACTGCCGGGGGTGTCGTCTGGAAACACCATATATTTT.